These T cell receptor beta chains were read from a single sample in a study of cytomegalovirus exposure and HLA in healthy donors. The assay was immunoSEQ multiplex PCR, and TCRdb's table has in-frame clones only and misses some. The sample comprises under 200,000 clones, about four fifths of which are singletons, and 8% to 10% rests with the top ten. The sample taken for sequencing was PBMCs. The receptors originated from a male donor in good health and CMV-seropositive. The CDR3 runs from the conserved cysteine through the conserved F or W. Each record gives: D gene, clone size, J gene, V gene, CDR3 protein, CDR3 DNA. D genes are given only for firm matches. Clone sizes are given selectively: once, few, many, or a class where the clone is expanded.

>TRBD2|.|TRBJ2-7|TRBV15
CATSRVSGRASYEQYF
TGTGCCACCAGCAGAGTTAGCGGGAGGGCGTCCTACGAGCAGTACTTC
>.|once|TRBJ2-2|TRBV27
CASSSINTGELFF
TGTGCCAGCAGTTCAATTAACACCGGGGAGCTGTTTTTT
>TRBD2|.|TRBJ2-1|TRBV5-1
CASSPLTSGSHNEQFF
TGCGCCAGCAGCCCTCTGACTAGCGGGAGTCACAATGAGCAGTTCTTC
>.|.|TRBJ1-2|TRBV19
CASSISVQKYGYTF
TGTGCCAGTAGTATTTCTGTACAGAAGTATGGCTACACCTTC
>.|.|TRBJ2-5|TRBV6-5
CASRTAAWETQYF
TGTGCCAGCAGAACGGCGGCCTGGGAGACCCAGTACTTC
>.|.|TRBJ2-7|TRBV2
CASSEAGAITYEQYF
TGTGCCAGCAGTGAAGCTGGGGCTATCACCTACGAGCAGTACTTC
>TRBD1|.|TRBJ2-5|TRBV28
CASRAGGFETQYF
TGTGCCAGCAGAGCAGGGGGCTTTGAGACCCAGTACTTC
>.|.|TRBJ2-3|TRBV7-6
CASSPRSDTQYF
TGTGCCAGCAGCCCGAGGTCTGATACGCAGTATTTT
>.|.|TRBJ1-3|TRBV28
CASSLLRRDSGNTIYF
TGTGCCAGCAGTTTATTGAGAAGAGACTCTGGAAACACCATATATTTT
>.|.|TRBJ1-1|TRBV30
CAWSVRGGGTEAFF
TGTGCCTGGAGTGTAAGGGGGGGAGGGACTGAAGCTTTCTTT
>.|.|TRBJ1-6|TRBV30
CAWSPGGSSYNSPLHF
TGTGCCTGGAGCCCCGGGGGGAGCTCCTATAATTCACCCCTCCACTTT
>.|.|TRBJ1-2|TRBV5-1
CASSPRRQGKDGYTF
TGCGCCAGCAGCCCCCGGCGGCAGGGAAAGGATGGCTACACCTTC
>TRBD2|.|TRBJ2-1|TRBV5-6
CASSLGGGARNEQFF
TGTGCCAGCAGCTTGGGCGGGGGGGCCCGGAATGAGCAGTTCTTC
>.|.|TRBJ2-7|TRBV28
CASSTGSPSEQYF
TGTGCCAGCAGTACAGGGTCCCCCTCCGAGCAGTACTTC
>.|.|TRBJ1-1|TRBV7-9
CASSHGGAAFF
TGTGCCAGCAGTCACGGTGGTGCGGCTTTCTTT
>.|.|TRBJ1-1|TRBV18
CASSPSGQTEAFF
TGTGCCAGCTCACCGTCCGGACAAACTGAAGCTTTCTTT
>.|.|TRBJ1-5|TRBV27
CASSPLGGPQHF
TGTGCCAGCAGTCCTCTGGGAGGCCCCCAGCATTTT
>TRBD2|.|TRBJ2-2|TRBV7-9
CASRGENTGELFF
TGTGCCAGCCGGGGGGAAAACACCGGGGAGCTGTTTTTT
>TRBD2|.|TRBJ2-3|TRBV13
CASTSRLADTQYF
TGTGCCAGCACCTCACGACTAGCTGATACGCAGTATTTT
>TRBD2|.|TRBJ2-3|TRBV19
CASSNSGQSTDTQYF
TGTGCCAGTAGTAATAGCGGGCAGAGCACAGATACGCAGTATTTT
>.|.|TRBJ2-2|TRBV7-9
CASSSQGSGELFF
TGTGCCAGCAGCTCCCAGGGGTCCGGGGAGCTGTTTTTT
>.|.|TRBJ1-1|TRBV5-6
CASSLVGGWNTEAFF
TGTGCCAGCAGCTTGGTAGGGGGTTGGAACACTGAAGCTTTCTTT
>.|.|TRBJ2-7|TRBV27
CASSLLRGTNSYEQYF
TGTGCCAGCAGTTTATTACGCGGGACCAACTCCTACGAGCAGTACTTC
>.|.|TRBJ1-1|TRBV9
CASSVESNTEAFF
TGTGCCAGCAGCGTAGAATCAAACACTGAAGCTTTCTTT
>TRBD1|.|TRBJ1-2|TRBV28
CASRSSGTGNYGYTF
TGTGCCAGCAGATCTTCGGGGACAGGGAACTATGGCTACACCTTC
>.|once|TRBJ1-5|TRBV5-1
CASSLSGEGGNQPQHF
TGCGCCAGCAGCTTGTCAGGGGAAGGTGGCAATCAGCCCCAGCATTTT
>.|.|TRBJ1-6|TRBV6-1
CASSDLSRSYNSPLHF
TGTGCCAGCAGTGACCTGTCTCGCTCCTATAATTCACCCCTCCACTTT
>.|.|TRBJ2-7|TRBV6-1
CASSKLIEGYEQYF
TGTGCCAGCAGTAAGTTAATAGAGGGCTACGAGCAGTACTTC
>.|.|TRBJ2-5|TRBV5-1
CASKPQGGETQYF
TGCGCCAGCAAACCCCAGGGAGGTGAGACCCAGTACTTC
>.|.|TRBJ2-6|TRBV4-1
CASSQEKAGRGSGANVLTF
TGCGCCAGCAGCCAAGAGAAGGCGGGACGAGGCTCTGGGGCCAACGTCCTGACTTTC
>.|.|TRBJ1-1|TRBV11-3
CASSDTRTGMNTEAFF
TGTGCCAGCAGCGACACACGAACAGGGATGAACACTGAAGCTTTCTTT
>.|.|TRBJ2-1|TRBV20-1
CSVVSNEQFF
TGCAGTGTCGTGAGTAATGAGCAGTTCTTC
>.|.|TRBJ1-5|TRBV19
CASTLLRAGYNQPQHF
TGTGCCAGTACTTTACTTAGGGCGGGGTACAATCAGCCCCAGCATTTT